The entry below describes one TCR beta chain. The data were taken from a study of CD8 T cells in Susac syndrome. The RNA, about 0.45 to 1 ug, was put through reverse transcription using random hexamers. TCRdb processed the immunoSEQ multiplex PCR reads anew with MiXCR; each CDR3 protein has one entry. The data contain about 200,000 distinct CDR3 sequences, roughly 90% of them singletons. The authors sequenced TCR beta from blood CD8+ and CD4+ T cells. Through negative isolation, CD4+ and CD8+ T cells were obtained, while TEMRA cells were enriched using FACS. Sequenced sample: CD4+ T cells from PBMCs. The source of this sequence is a human donor with Susac syndrome.

CDR3: CSAGVGDEQYF. The CDR3 DNA follows: TGCAGCGCCGGGGTAGGGGACGAGCAGTACTTC. The chain joins TRBV29-1 to TRBJ2-7; D may match TRBD1 or TRBD2 (5 bases each). CDR1 SQVTM and CDR2 ANQGSEA come from the germline V gene. The ends were cut back, 7 bases at V and 5 bases at J, with 12 bases in the middle. This CDR3 region has 11 residues.